Here is one T cell receptor beta chain with its context. Its antigen is as yet unknown. These data belong to a study of radiotherapy plus CTLA-4 blockade in lung cancer. Across the whole study: Patients showed objective responses in over 15% of cases, and disease control was achieved by over 25%. Regarding the study as a whole: In blood, after radiotherapy plus ipilimumab, tumor-derived TCR clones expanded.

Clones were sequenced by immunoSEQ multiplex PCR, and TCRdb holds only the in-frame ones, with some missing. Among some 66,000 clones listed, about 83% were seen once. The study gave focal radiation plus ipilimumab CTLA-4 blockade to patients with chemo-refractory metastatic non-small-cell lung cancer. The sequences come from peripheral blood, collected from a patient treated with radiotherapy plus ipilimumab. The source of this sequence is a human donor with non-small cell lung cancer who had a partial response to radiotherapy plus ipilimumab.

In nucleotides, the CDR3 is TGTGCCAGCAGATTACTAGCCCCAACTGATACGCAGTATTTT. As protein: CASRLLAPTDTQYF. The chain is built from TRBV7-9 and TRBJ2-3; possibly TRBD2 for D (6 bases). The CDR3 has 14 amino acids. Trimming removed 6 bases at V and 6 bases at J, with 16 bases between. The germline CDR1 and CDR2 sequences are SEHNR and FQNEAQ (reference sequence).